The 21 T cell receptor beta chains below all came from one sample that was sequenced in a study of blood T cell repertoires in COVID-19. Sequencing used immunoSEQ multiplex PCR; TCRdb keeps in-frame clones, though not all of them. The data hold hundreds of thousands of clones, with around 87% observed a single time. Sequencing was done on a sample of peripheral blood. The receptors here all came from a woman in her 50s who had recovered from COVID-19.

The rearrangement uses TRBV19 and TRBJ1-4; D is perhaps TRBD1 (5 bases). This CDR3 spans 15 amino acids. The germline V gene encodes CDR1 LNHDA and CDR2 SQIVND (reference sequence). V lost 0 bases and J lost 7, with 12 bases in between. CDR3 sequence: CASSIDSGRGEKLFF. The CDR3 DNA is TGTGCCAGTAGTATAGATTCGGGTAGGGGTGAAAAACTGTTTTTT.

This clone was seen once. This chain connects TRBV27 to TRBJ1-1; the D gene is possibly TRBD1 (6 bases). CDR1 and CDR2 (germline): MNHEY, SMNVEV (reference sequence). This CDR3 contains 14 residues. The V and J ends lost 5 bases and 4 bases respectively, with 14 bases between them. CDR3: CASSPHRARTEAFF. Written as DNA, the CDR3 is TGTGCCAGCAGTCCCCACAGGGCCCGCACTGAAGCTTTCTTT.

The chain carries TRBV16 and TRBJ2-5; 8 positions match TRBD2. There are 18 residues in the CDR3. Looked up from germline, CDR1 is KGHSY and CDR2 is FQNENV. V gave up 3 bases and J gave up 3 bases; unmatched junction bases: 15. The CDR3 nucleotides are TGTGCCAGCAGCCACCGCCTAGACCCAACGGGGGGGAAAGAGACCCAGTACTTC. This encodes CASSHRLDPTGGKETQYF.

The CDR3 region is CASSSSRGSGNTIYF. In DNA, the CDR3 is TGTGCCAGCAGTTCGAGCAGGGGGTCTGGAAACACCATATATTTT. The chain couples TRBV28 to TRBJ1-3, with 7 bases identical to TRBD1. The CDR3 is 15 amino acids. Germline V gives CDR1 MDHEN, CDR2 SYDVKM. J gave up 1 base and V 4 bases, and 4 bases lay outside the gene matches. The variable domain in full, completed from reference TRBV28 and TRBJ1-3, reads DVKVTQSSRYLVKRTGEKVFLECVQDMDHENMFWYRQDPGLGLRLIYFSYDVKMKEKGDIPEGYSVSREKKERFSLILESASTNQTSMYLCASSSSRGSGNTIYFGEGSWLTVV.

This chain connects TRBV7-9 to TRBJ1-6; D perhaps matches TRBD1 (5 bases). Germline CDR1 and CDR2: SEHNR and FQNEAQ (reference sequence). This CDR3 has 14 amino acids. Trimming took off 0 bases at V and 10 bases at J, with 10 bases between the two ends. The CDR3 nucleotides are TGTGCCAGCAGCTTAGCCGGGGGACGGTCACCCCTCCACTTT. Translated: CASSLAGGRSPLHF.

The genes are TRBV24-1 and TRBJ2-3; 7 nucleotides agree with TRBD2. Germline V lookup: CDR1 KGHDR, CDR2 SFDVKD. This CDR3 has 14 residues. After removal of 6 bases from V and 4 bases from J, the junction contained 6 bases not matched to a gene. CDR3 sequence reads: CATSSGSGADTQYF. The CDR3 DNA reads as TGTGCCACCAGTTCCGGGAGCGGGGCAGATACGCAGTATTTT.

The genes are TRBV5-1 and TRBJ2-7; the D gene is possibly TRBD1 (5 bases). Trimming removed 3 bases from V and 2 bases from J, with 12 bases in between. There are 14 residues in the CDR3. Germline V gives CDR1 SGHRS, CDR2 YFSETQ. Written as DNA, the CDR3 is TGCGCCAGCAGCTCGGGCAGGGAAACCTACGAGCAGTACTTC. This sequence encodes CASSSGRETYEQYF. The whole variable domain, remainder taken from reference TRBV5-1 and TRBJ2-7, is KAGVTQTPRYLIKTRGQQVTLSCSPISGHRSVSWYQQTPGQGLQFLFEYFSETQRNKGNFPGRFSGRQFSNSRSEMNVSTLELGDSALYLCASSSGRETYEQYFGPGTRLTVT.

V is TRBV3-1 (or the pseudogene TRBV3-2) and J is TRBJ1-1; TRBD1 might be the D (5 bases). Germline V gene data show CDR1 as LGHDT and CDR2 as YNNKEL (reference sequence). The CDR3 covers 14 residues. The V end was cut by 4 bases, the J end by 2 bases, with 11 bases between. Here the CDR3 DNA reads TGTGCCAGCAGCCGCGGGGGGGACAACACTGAAGCTTTCTTT. It yields the protein CASSRGGDNTEAFF.

The rearrangement joins TRBV7-2 to TRBJ2-7, with 8 bases identical to TRBD1. The germline gives CDR1 SGHTA, CDR2 FQGNSA. The CDR3 is 13 residues long. The V gene end was trimmed by 5 bases and the J gene end by 5 bases; junction bases not matched to a gene: 5. The CDR3 nucleotides are TGTGCCAGCAGCCCGACAGGGGACCACGAGCAGTACTTC. Its translation is CASSPTGDHEQYF.

This chain uses TRBV10-1 with TRBJ2-4; D ambiguous. The V gene's germline CDR1 is WNHNN and CDR2 SYGVQD (reference sequence). Trimming stripped 0 bases from V and 7 bases from J, with 7 bases between. The CDR3 covers 13 residues. The CDR3 here is CASSESGLNIQYF. CDR3 coding DNA: TGCGCCAGCAGTGAGTCCGGGTTGAACATTCAGTACTTC.

This sequence joins TRBV6-1 and TRBJ1-1; TRBD1 aligns across 10 bases. Germline loops: CDR1 MNHNS, CDR2 SASEGT. The CDR3 has 16 amino acids. J lost 3 bases, V lost 2 bases, and 6 bases had no gene match. DNA of the CDR3: TGTGCCAGCAGTGAACGTGGACAGGGGGGATACACTGAAGCTTTCTTT. Protein sequence: CASSERGQGGYTEAFF.

The chain carries TRBV18 and TRBJ1-2; a possible D gene is TRBD1 (5 bases). The CDR3 is 14 residues long. The V and J ends lost 4 bases and 3 bases respectively, with 12 bases between them. The V gene's germline CDR1 is KGHSH and CDR2 LQKENI. This CDR3 reads CASSQGAKDYGYTF. CDR3 nucleotide sequence: TGTGCCAGCTCACAAGGGGCTAAAGACTATGGCTACACCTTC.

The chain has TRBV11-2 and TRBJ2-3, with D perhaps TRBD2 (6 bases). Germline V lookup: CDR1 SGHAT, CDR2 FQNNGV. V was pared by 0 bases and J by 4 bases, with 11 bases between. The CDR3 covers 15 residues. The CDR3 region is CASSLDLALADTQYF. The CDR3 DNA follows: TGTGCCAGCAGCTTAGATCTAGCGTTAGCAGATACGCAGTATTTT.

The chain couples TRBV9 to TRBJ1-5, with D tentatively TRBD1 (5 bases). The CDR3 covers 14 residues. V lost 0 bases, J lost 7 bases, and 11 bases lay in between. Germline CDR1 SGDLS, CDR2 YYNGEE. The CDR3 bases are TGTGCCAGCAGCGTAGATGGGGGGTGGCAGCCCCAGCATTTT. This encodes CASSVDGGWQPQHF. The whole variable domain, remainder taken from reference TRBV9 and TRBJ1-5, is DSGVTQTPKHLITATGQRVTLRCSPRSGDLSVYWYQQSLDQGLQFLIQYYNGEERAKGNILERFSAQQFPDLHSELNLSSLELGDSALYFCASSVDGGWQPQHFGDGTRLSIL.

This chain connects TRBV7-9 to TRBJ2-6, with a weak D call TRBD1 (5 bases). Trimming left V 1 base short and J 7 bases short, with 5 bases between. Germline V gene data show CDR1 as SEHNR and CDR2 as FQNEAQ (reference sequence). The CDR3 has 13 amino acids. CDR3 in DNA: TGTGCCAGCAGCTTAGGGACAGCCAACGTCCTGACTTTC. It codes for CASSLGTANVLTF.

V gene TRBV24-1 combines with J gene TRBJ2-7; 11 bases map to TRBD1. Unmatched junction bases numbered 9, after V lost 7 bases and J lost 5 bases. This CDR3 is 15 amino acids long. Germline assignment: CDR1 KGHDR and CDR2 SFDVKD. CDR3 sequence: CATRKPGQGVHEQYF. The CDR3 bases are TGTGCCACCAGAAAACCGGGACAGGGGGTCCACGAGCAGTACTTC.

This chain uses TRBV12-3 or TRBV12-4 with TRBJ2-7; D is undetermined. V was trimmed by 1 base and J by 6 bases, leaving 10 bases between them. CDR3 size: 13 residues. CDR3 residues: CASSLGDTSEQYF. Written as DNA, the CDR3 is TGTGCCAGCAGTTTAGGTGACACGAGCGAGCAGTACTTC.

The genes are TRBV4-1 and TRBJ1-5; D might be TRBD1 (5 bases). Trimming cost V 2 bases and J 6 bases, with 14 bases left between them. Germline lookup yields CDR1 MGHRA and CDR2 YSYEKL. CDR3 length equals 15 residues. The CDR3 nucleotides are TGCGCCAGCAGCCAACTATTTTCAGGGTTTCAGCCCCAGCATTTT. Translated, it gives CASSQLFSGFQPQHF.

The table lists this clone with a few counts. The genes are TRBV4-2 and TRBJ1-5, with TRBD1 matching over 8 bases. Trimming took 4 bases from V and 0 from J; bases not matched to a gene: 8. Germline V gene lookup returns CDR1 LGHNA and CDR2 YNFKEQ. There are 17 residues in the CDR3. The CDR3 sequence: CASSRGTGQASNQPQHF. Written as DNA, the CDR3 is TGTGCCAGCAGCCGTGGGACAGGTCAAGCTAGCAATCAGCCCCAGCATTTT.

V is TRBV5-1 and J is TRBJ2-5, with D possibly matching TRBD1 (6 bases). Trimming stripped 5 bases from V and 1 base from J, with 9 bases between. This CDR3 spans 13 amino acids. Germline assignment: CDR1 SGHRS and CDR2 YFSETQ. For the CDR3, the DNA is TGCGCCAGCAGACAGGGATCCCAAGAGACCCAGTACTTC. Protein: CASRQGSQETQYF.

The chain combines TRBV11-2 with TRBJ1-1; 9 positions agree with TRBD1. The CDR3 runs 16 residues. The V and J ends lost 2 bases and 3 bases, in that order; junction bases with no gene match: 7. The V gene's germline CDR1 is SGHAT and CDR2 FQNNGV. CDR3: CASSLTLQGAHTEAFF. The CDR3 DNA reads as TGTGCCAGCAGCTTAACCCTACAGGGGGCCCACACTGAAGCTTTCTTT.